This T cell receptor (beta chain) was captured in a study of blood T cell repertoires in COVID-19. Across the study: The United States, Italy and Spain provided the acute and convalescent COVID-19 samples. Sources were T cells, B-cell-depleted T cells, or PBMCs; the material itself was cDNA or gDNA.

It was during active infection that Seattle patients were enrolled and then longitudinally followed. Trimming cost V 6 bases and J 1 base; bases outside gene matches: 8. The CDR3 covers 15 residues. CDR1 is MNHEY, CDR2 SVGAGI, per germline. Methods used by the authors: For nucleated cells, counts were estimated from reference gene primer amplification. The protocol was immunoSEQ multiplex PCR, while the TCRdb copy is restricted to in-frame clones and leaves out a portion. V and J calls and clone size are those listed in that table; D and trimming were worked out from the DNA. Here the sample spans 200,000 to 300,000 clones, roughly 83% being singletons.

The chain has TRBV6-5 and TRBJ1-1, with 7 bases that match TRBD1. This clonotype was sampled from a woman older than 75 with COVID-19, enrolled during active disease. Material for sequencing was peripheral blood. CDR3 sequence: CASRLWGQRNTEAFF. For the CDR3, the DNA is TGTGCCAGCAGACTGTGGGGACAGAGGAACACTGAAGCTTTCTTT.